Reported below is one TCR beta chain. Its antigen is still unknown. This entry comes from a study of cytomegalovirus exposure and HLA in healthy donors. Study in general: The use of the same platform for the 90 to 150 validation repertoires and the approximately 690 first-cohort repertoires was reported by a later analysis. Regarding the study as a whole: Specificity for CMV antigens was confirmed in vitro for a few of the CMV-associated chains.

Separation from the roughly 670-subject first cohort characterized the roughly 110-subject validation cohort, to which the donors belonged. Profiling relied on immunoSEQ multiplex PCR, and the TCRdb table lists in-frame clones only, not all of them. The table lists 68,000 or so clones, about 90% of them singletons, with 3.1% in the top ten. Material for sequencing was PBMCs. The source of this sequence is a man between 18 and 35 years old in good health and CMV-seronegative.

The CDR3 spells CASRPGTGTGANVLTF. The CDR3 DNA sequence: TGTGCCAGTAGGCCCGGGACAGGGACCGGGGCCAACGTCCTGACTTTC. The chain is built from TRBV19 and TRBJ2-6; 9 nucleotides agree with TRBD1. Per the germline V gene, CDR1 is LNHDA and CDR2 is SQIVND (reference sequence). The V segment lost 6 bases and the J segment 4 bases; nucleotides outside the gene matches: 7. The CDR3 contains 16 residues. Looking up the rest from reference TRBV19 and TRBJ2-6 gives the full variable domain: DGGITQSPKYLFRKEGQNVTLSCEQNLNHDAMYWYRQDPGQGLRLIYYSQIVNDFQKGDIAEGYSVSREKKESFPLTVTSAQKNPTAFYLCASRPGTGTGANVLTFGAGSRLTVL.